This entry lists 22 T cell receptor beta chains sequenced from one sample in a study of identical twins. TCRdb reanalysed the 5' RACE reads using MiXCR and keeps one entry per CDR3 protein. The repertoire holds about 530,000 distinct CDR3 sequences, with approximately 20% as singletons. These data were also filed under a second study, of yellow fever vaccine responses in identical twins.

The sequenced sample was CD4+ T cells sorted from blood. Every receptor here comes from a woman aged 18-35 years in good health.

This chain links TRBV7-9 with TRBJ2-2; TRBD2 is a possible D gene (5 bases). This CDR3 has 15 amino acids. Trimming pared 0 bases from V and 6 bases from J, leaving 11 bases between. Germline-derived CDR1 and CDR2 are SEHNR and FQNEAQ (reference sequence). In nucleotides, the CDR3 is TGTGCCAGCAGCTTAGCGCTGTCCGGGGCCGGGGAGCTGTTTTTT. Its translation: CASSLALSGAGELFF.

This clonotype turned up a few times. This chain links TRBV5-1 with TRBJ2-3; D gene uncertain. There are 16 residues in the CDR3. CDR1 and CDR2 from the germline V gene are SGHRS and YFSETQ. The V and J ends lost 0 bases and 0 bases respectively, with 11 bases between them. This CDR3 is CASSLALDTSTDTQYF. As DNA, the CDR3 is TGCGCCAGCAGCTTGGCCCTGGATACTAGCACAGATACGCAGTATTTT.

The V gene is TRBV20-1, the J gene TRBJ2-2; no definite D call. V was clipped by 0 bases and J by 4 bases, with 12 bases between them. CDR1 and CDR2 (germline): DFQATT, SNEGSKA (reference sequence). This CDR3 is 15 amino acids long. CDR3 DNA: TGCAGTGCTAGAGATTTCTTGCGTTCCACCGGGGAGCTGTTTTTT. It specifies CSARDFLRSTGELFF.

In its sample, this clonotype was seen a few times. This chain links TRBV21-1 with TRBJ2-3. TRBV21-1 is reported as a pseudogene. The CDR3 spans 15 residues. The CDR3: CASSNETESTDTQYF. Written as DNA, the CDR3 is TGTGCCAGCAGCAATGAAACAGAAAGCACAGATACGCAGTATTTT.

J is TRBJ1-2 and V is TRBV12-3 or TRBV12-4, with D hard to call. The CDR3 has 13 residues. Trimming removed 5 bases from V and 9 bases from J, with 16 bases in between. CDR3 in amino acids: CASSVVRAGSYTF. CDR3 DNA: TGTGCCAGCAGTGTCGTCCGGGCGGGTAGCTACACCTTC.

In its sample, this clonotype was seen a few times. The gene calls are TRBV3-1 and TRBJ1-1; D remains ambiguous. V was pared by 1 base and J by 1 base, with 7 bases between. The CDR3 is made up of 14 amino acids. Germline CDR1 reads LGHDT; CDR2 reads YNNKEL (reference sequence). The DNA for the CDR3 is TGTGCCAGCAGCCAAGCTTCTGGGAACACTGAAGCTTTCTTT. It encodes CASSQASGNTEAFF.

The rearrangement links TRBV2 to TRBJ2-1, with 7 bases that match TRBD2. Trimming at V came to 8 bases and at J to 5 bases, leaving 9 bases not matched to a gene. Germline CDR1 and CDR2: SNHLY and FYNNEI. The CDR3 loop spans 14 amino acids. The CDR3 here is CASRQGGMNNEQFF. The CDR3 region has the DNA TGTGCCAGCCGGCAGGGAGGGATGAACAATGAGCAGTTCTTC.

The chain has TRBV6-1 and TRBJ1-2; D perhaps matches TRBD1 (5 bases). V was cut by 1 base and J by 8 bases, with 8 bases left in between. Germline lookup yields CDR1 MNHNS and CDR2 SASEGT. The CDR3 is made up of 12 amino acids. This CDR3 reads CASSEGGLGYTF. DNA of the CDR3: TGTGCCAGCAGTGAAGGGGGACTGGGCTACACCTTC.

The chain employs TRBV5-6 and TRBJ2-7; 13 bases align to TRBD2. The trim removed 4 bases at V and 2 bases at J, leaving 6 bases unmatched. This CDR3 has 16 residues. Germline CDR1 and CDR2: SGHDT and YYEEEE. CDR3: CASSARLAGGPYEQYF. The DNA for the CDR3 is TGTGCCAGCAGCGCCCGACTAGCGGGAGGCCCCTACGAGCAGTACTTC.

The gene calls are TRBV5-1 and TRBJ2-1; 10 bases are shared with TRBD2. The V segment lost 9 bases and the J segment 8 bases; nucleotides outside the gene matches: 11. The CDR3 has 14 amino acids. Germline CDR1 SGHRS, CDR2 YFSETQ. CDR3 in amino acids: CATAAGGPWDEQFF. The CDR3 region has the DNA TGCGCCACCGCAGCGGGAGGGCCTTGGGATGAGCAGTTCTTC.

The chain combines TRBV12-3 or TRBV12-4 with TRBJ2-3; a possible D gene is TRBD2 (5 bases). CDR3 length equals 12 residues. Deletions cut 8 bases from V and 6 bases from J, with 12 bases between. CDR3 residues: CASELGGDTQYF. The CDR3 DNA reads TGTGCCAGCGAACTCGGCGGGGATACGCAGTATTTT.

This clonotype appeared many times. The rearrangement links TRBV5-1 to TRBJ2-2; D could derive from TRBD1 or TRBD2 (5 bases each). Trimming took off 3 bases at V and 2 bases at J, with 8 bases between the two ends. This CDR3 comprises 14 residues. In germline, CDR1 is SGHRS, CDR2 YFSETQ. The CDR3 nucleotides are TGCGCCAGCAGCTGGGACGGAAACACCGGGGAGCTGTTTTTT. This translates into CASSWDGNTGELFF.

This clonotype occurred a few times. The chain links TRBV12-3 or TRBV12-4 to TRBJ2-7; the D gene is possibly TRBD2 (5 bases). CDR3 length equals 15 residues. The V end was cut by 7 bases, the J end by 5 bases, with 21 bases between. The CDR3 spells CASTPLGGLGNEQYF. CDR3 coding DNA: TGTGCCAGCACCCCCCTCGGAGGTCTGGGCAACGAGCAGTACTTC.

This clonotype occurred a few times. In nucleotides, the CDR3 is TGTGCCAGCAGCTTAGATTCCTTGGGGAACAATGAGCAGTTCTTC. Its translation: CASSLDSLGNNEQFF. The chain is built from TRBV7-9 and TRBJ2-1; D is ambiguous. Germline V gives CDR1 SEHNR, CDR2 FQNEAQ (reference sequence). Trimming cost V 1 base and J 5 bases, with 12 bases left between them. This CDR3 region has 15 residues.

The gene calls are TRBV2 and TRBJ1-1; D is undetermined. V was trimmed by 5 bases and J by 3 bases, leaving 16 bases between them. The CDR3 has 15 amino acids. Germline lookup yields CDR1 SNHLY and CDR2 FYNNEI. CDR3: CASSKGRREYTEAFF. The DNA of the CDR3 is TGTGCCAGCAGTAAAGGGCGCCGGGAGTACACTGAAGCTTTCTTT.

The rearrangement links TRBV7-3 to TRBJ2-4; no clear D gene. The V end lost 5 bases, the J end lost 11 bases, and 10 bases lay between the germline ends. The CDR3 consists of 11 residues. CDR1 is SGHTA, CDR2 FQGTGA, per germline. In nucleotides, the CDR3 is TGTGCCAGCAGCCCTAGGGATGTTCAGTACTTC. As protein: CASSPRDVQYF. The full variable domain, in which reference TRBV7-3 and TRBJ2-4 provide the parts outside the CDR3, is GAGVSQTPSNKVTEKGKYVELRCDPISGHTALYWYRQSLGQGPEFLIYFQGTGAADDSGLPNDRFFAVRPEGSVSTLKIQRTERGDSAVYLCASSPRDVQYFGAGTRLSVL.

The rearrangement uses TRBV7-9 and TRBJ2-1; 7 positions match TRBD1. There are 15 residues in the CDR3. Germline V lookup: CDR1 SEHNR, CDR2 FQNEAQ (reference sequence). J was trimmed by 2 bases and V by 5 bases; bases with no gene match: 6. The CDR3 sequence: CASSAGGQTYNEQFF. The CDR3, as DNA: TGTGCCAGCAGCGCAGGGGGACAGACCTACAATGAGCAGTTCTTC. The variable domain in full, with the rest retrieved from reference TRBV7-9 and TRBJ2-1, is DTGVSQNPRHKITKRGQNVTFRCDPISEHNRLYWYRQTLGQGPEFLTYFQNEAQLEKSRLLSDRFSAERPKGSFSTLEIQRTEQGDSAMYLCASSAGGQTYNEQFFGPGTRLTVL.

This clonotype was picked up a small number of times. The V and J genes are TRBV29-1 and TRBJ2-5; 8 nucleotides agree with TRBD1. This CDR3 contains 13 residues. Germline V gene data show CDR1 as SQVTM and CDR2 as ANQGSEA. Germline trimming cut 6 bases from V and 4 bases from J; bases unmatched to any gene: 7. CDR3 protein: CSVAGQGGETQYF. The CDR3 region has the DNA TGCAGCGTAGCCGGACAGGGAGGAGAGACCCAGTACTTC. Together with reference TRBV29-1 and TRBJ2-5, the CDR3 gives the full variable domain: SAVISQKPSRDICQRGTSLTIQCQVDSQVTMMFWYRQQPGQSLTLIATANQGSEATYESGFVIDKFPISRPNLTFSTLTVSNMSPEDSSIYLCSVAGQGGETQYFGPGTRLLVL.

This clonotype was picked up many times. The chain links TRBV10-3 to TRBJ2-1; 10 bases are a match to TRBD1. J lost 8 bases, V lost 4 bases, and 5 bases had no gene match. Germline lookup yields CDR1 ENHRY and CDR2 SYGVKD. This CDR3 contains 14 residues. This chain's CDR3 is CAISGRDRGDEQFF. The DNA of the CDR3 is TGTGCCATCAGTGGGAGGGACAGGGGCGATGAGCAGTTCTTC.

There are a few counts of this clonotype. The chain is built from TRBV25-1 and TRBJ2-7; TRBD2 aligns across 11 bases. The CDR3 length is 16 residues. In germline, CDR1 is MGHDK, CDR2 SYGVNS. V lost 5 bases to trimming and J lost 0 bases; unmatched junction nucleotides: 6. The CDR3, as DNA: TGTGCCAGCAGTTCCACTAGCGGGAGAAGCTCCTACGAGCAGTACTTC. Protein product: CASSSTSGRSSYEQYF.

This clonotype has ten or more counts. Here the CDR3 reads CSAFLDNEEKLFF. The CDR3, as DNA: TGCAGTGCTTTTTTGGATAATGAGGAAAAACTGTTTTTT. The chain carries TRBV20-1 and TRBJ1-4; no firm D call. This CDR3 is 13 amino acids long. Trimming took off 5 bases at V and 8 bases at J, with 15 bases between the two ends. The germline V gene has CDR1 DFQATT and CDR2 SNEGSKA (reference sequence).

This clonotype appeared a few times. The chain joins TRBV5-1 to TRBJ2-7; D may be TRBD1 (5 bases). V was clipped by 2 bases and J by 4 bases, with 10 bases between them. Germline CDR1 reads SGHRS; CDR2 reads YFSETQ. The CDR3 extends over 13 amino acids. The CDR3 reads CASSFDSRYEQYF. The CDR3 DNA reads TGCGCCAGCAGCTTTGACAGTAGATACGAGCAGTACTTC.